The 19 T cell receptor beta chains below come from one sample, sequenced in a study of response to subunit inactivated influenza vaccine. TCRdb independently ran MiXCR on the RT-PCR reads; one entry per CDR3 protein. The sample contains 550,000 to 800,000 distinct CDR3 sequences, about 15% of which appear only once. The sample here was PBMCs from blood, taken 14 to 15 days before vaccination. The receptor source for this set is a man over 45 who received an inactivated influenza vaccine.

The chain recombines TRBV7-9 with TRBJ1-4, with D unresolved. Deletions cut 2 bases from V and 7 bases from J, with 5 bases between. The CDR3 contains 12 residues. The germline V gene encodes CDR1 SEHNR and CDR2 FQNEAQ (reference sequence). The CDR3 DNA reads TGTGCCAGCAGCTTATCTGGTGAAAAACTGTTTTTT. Its translation is CASSLSGEKLFF.

This clonotype was detected a few times. The rearrangement links TRBV25-1 to TRBJ2-3; 9 positions match TRBD1. After removal of 3 bases from V and 4 bases from J, the junction contained 14 bases not matched to a gene. The CDR3 length is 18 residues. Germline values: CDR1 MGHDK, CDR2 SYGVNS. DNA of the CDR3: TGTGCCAGCAGTGATTCTACCTACCGGGACAGGGTAGCAGATACGCAGTATTTT. Its protein product is CASSDSTYRDRVADTQYF.

This clonotype was detected many times. In DNA, the CDR3 is TGCGCCAGCAAATCCGCAGGGAGCACCGGGGAGCTGTTTTTT. As protein: CASKSAGSTGELFF. The rearrangement uses TRBV5-1 and TRBJ2-2; D might be TRBD1 or TRBD2, each matching 5 bases. CDR3 length equals 14 residues. Germline CDR1 SGHRS, CDR2 YFSETQ. The ends were cut back, 6 bases at V and 4 bases at J, with 13 bases in the middle.

This clonotype has a handful of counts. The chain links TRBV4-2 to TRBJ2-1, with D unclear. The germline gives CDR1 LGHNA, CDR2 YNFKEQ. The CDR3 is made up of 13 amino acids. V was shortened by 0 bases and J by 8 bases, with 8 bases between the two germline ends. In DNA form, the CDR3 reads TGTGCCAGCAGCCAAGATCTGTGGGATGAGCAGTTCTTC. It encodes CASSQDLWDEQFF.

This clonotype was seen more than once but under ten times. J is TRBJ2-7 and V is TRBV7-2; D is possibly TRBD2 (6 bases). V was clipped by 2 bases and J by 5 bases, with 19 bases between them. There are 16 residues in the CDR3. CDR1 and CDR2 from the germline V gene are SGHTA and FQGNSA. The CDR3 DNA sequence: TGTGCCAGCAGCTTAACCTTCGAGGACTACGGGCACGAGCAGTACTTC. This codes for CASSLTFEDYGHEQYF.

The chain couples TRBV19 to TRBJ1-2; D is undetermined. CDR1 and CDR2 (germline): LNHDA, SQIVND (reference sequence). V dropped 3 bases and J dropped 2 bases, with 10 bases sitting between them. This CDR3 has 14 residues. The CDR3 DNA follows: TGTGCCAGTAGTATCCCCGGGAAGAACTATGGCTACACCTTC. Protein product: CASSIPGKNYGYTF.

This rearrangement joins TRBV28 to TRBJ2-7; 7 nucleotides match TRBD1. CDR3 length equals 13 residues. Germline trimming cut 8 bases from V and 0 bases from J; bases unmatched to any gene: 4. Germline assignment: CDR1 MDHEN and CDR2 SYDVKM. In nucleotides, the CDR3 is TGTGCCAGCCAAACAGGGGTCTCCTACGAGCAGTACTTC. Translated: CASQTGVSYEQYF.

This clonotype was observed at least ten times. The chain combines TRBV5-6 with TRBJ2-1; D gene ambiguous. This CDR3 has 12 amino acids. Trimming cost V 2 bases and J 7 bases, with 7 bases left between them. Germline V gives CDR1 SGHDT, CDR2 YYEEEE. CDR3 nucleotides: TGTGCCAGCAGCTTAGCGCAAAATGAGCAGTTCTTC. This gives the protein CASSLAQNEQFF.

This clonotype was found once. This chain uses TRBV4-2 with TRBJ2-3, with D perhaps TRBD1 (6 bases). The germline gives CDR1 LGHNA, CDR2 YNFKEQ. V shed 2 bases and J shed 0 bases, with 12 bases lying between them. This CDR3 is 16 amino acids long. The CDR3 nucleotides are TGTGCCAGCAGCCAAACCGGGACAAGAAGCACAGATACGCAGTATTTT. It is translated as CASSQTGTRSTDTQYF.

This clonotype was observed a few times. The chain links TRBV4-3 to TRBJ2-1, with a weak D call TRBD1 (5 bases). Germline values: CDR1 LGHNA, CDR2 YSLEER. This CDR3 contains 13 residues. Trimming shortened V by 1 base and J by 10 bases, and 11 bases separated the two germline ends. The CDR3 DNA sequence: TGCGCCAGCAGCCAAGCGGACGCAGGGGAGCAGTTCTTC. Translated: CASSQADAGEQFF.

This clonotype has at least ten counts. The CDR3 reads CASSQDSGGAYEQYF. CDR3 nucleotides: TGTGCCAGCAGCCAAGATAGCGGGGGGGCCTACGAGCAGTACTTC. The gene calls are TRBV4-2 and TRBJ2-7, with TRBD2 identical over 11 bases. CDR3 length: 15 amino acids. V lost 0 bases to trimming and J lost 2 bases; unmatched junction nucleotides: 0. Germline loops: CDR1 LGHNA, CDR2 YNFKEQ.

V gene TRBV7-8 combines with J gene TRBJ2-5, with 8 bases fitting TRBD2. From germline, CDR1 is SGHVS and CDR2 FQNEAQ. This CDR3 has 16 amino acids. With 5 bases clipped from V and 3 bases from J, the junction kept 11 bases outside the gene matches. CDR3 sequence: CASSKRVSGAKETQYF. In DNA, the CDR3 is TGTGCCAGCAGCAAACGGGTTAGCGGGGCAAAAGAGACCCAGTACTTC.

J is TRBJ2-3 and V is TRBV5-1; D is possibly TRBD2 (6 bases). Germline CDR1 is SGHRS and CDR2 is YFSETQ. There are 17 residues in the CDR3. The V and J ends lost 0 bases and 2 bases respectively, with 16 bases between them. CDR3 residues: CASSLAGGGANTDTQYF. DNA of the CDR3: TGCGCCAGCAGCTTGGCCGGCGGAGGGGCCAACACAGATACGCAGTATTTT.

This clonotype was observed a handful of times. The chain joins TRBV5-5 to TRBJ2-5, with unresolved D. Germline-derived CDR1 and CDR2 are SGHKS and YYEKEE (reference sequence). Trimming shortened V by 0 bases and J by 1 base, and 10 bases separated the two germline ends. The CDR3 has 15 residues. CDR3 residues: CASSLGFGFQETQYF. In nucleotides, the CDR3 is TGTGCCAGCAGCTTGGGATTTGGATTCCAAGAGACCCAGTACTTC.

This clonotype has a count of ten or more. V is TRBV12-3 or TRBV12-4 and J is TRBJ2-3; 12 bases are shared with TRBD2. The CDR3 is made up of 16 amino acids. J lost 7 bases, V lost 5 bases, and 10 bases had no gene match. The CDR3 DNA is TGTGCCAGCAGTCCCATGCCTAGCGGGGGGGAAAATACGCAGTATTTT. Amino acids: CASSPMPSGGENTQYF.

This clonotype was detected ten times or more. V is TRBV15 and J is TRBJ2-3, with TRBD1 as a possible D gene (6 bases). The CDR3 length is 15 residues. Trimming took 0 bases from V and 0 from J, leaving 7 bases between them. Germline-derived CDR1 and CDR2 are LNHNV and YYDKDF (reference sequence). CDR3 residues: CATSREGGSTDTQYF. DNA for the CDR3: TGTGCCACCAGCAGAGAAGGGGGTAGCACAGATACGCAGTATTTT.

This chain joins TRBV7-9 and TRBJ2-1; 7 bases agree with TRBD2. CDR1 is SEHNR, CDR2 FQNEAQ, per germline (reference sequence). The CDR3 is 15 amino acids. Losses at the gene ends were 2 bases for V and 5 bases for J; bases not matched to a gene: 6. CDR3 nucleotides: TGTGCCAGCAGCTTATCGGGGGGAGTAAACAATGAGCAGTTCTTC. Amino acids: CASSLSGGVNNEQFF.

The sample holds many counts of this clonotype. The chain links TRBV5-8 to TRBJ2-1; D ambiguous. The CDR3 contains 14 residues. With 3 bases removed from V and 3 bases from J, the gap between germline ends came to 10 bases. Looked up from germline, CDR1 is SGHTS and CDR2 is YDEGEE. The CDR3 region is CASSSSGYYNEQFF. CDR3 DNA sequence: TGTGCCAGCAGCTCCTCCGGATACTACAATGAGCAGTTCTTC. The entire variable domain, with the rest obtained from reference TRBV5-8 and TRBJ2-1, is as follows: EAGVTQSPTHLIKTRGQQATLRCSPISGHTSVYWYQQALGLGLQFLLWYDEGEERNRGNFPPRFSGRQFPNYSSELNVNALELEDSALYLCASSSSGYYNEQFFGPGTRLTVL.

This clonotype was detected many times. CDR3 sequence reads: CASSWNALETQYF. The CDR3 DNA is TGTGCCAGCAGTTGGAACGCTCTCGAGACCCAGTACTTC. This chain connects TRBV12-3 or TRBV12-4 to TRBJ2-5; D unclear. This CDR3 is 13 amino acids long. V lost 4 bases, J lost 5 bases, and 11 bases lay in between.